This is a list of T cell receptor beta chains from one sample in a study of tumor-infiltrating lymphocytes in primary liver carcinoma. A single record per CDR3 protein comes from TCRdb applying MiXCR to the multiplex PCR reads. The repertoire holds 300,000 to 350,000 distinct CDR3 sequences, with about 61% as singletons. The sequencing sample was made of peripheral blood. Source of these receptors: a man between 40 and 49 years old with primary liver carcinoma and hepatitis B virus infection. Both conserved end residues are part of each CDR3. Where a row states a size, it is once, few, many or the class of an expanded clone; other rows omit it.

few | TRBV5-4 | CASSLIGANPGFGYTF
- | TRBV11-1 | CPSRSRVPNTGELFF
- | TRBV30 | CAWSVSQYRTEAFF
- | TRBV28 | CASRRRARGNNEKLFF
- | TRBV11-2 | CASSTGTTTVELFF
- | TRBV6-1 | CASGEPLRGRLAGLIYEQYF
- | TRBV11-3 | CACSLAGVTRELFF
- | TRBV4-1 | CARSQDRGAGETQYF
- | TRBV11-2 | CASFQTLAGKDEQFF
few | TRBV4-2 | CASSPGDTRYF
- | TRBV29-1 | CNVEGGWDTETFF
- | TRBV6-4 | CASSDSDGRDYDEQFF
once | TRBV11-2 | CTSSGRGRVYEQYF
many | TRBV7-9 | CASSLGLAGGGGEQFF
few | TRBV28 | CASSLTGTLEAFF
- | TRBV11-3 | CAISPLRGWGLNEQFF
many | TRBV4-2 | CASREQASTDTNTEAFF
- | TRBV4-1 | CAGSQEDNTGELFF
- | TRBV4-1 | CASSRGQGTSQPQHF
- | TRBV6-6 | CASSYGGELAEYNGQFF
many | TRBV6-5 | CASSSPRHGVEGYTF
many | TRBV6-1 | CASSHRVNTEAFF
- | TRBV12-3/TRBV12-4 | CASSNQETRYF
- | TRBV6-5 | CASSPSWEGTQYF
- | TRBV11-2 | CISSPGRGNEQFF
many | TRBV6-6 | CASSYDRGNSPLHF
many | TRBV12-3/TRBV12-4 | CASSHARGVSGSSNQPQHF
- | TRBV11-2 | CASSSPLKPAETQHF
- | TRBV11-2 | CASSLSEGLASGQYF
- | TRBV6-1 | CASSDPPRGYDEQFF
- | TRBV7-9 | CASSLDGQGSEKLFF
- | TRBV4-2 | CTSSPHLGTAETQYF
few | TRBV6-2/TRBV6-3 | CASSYRAGETQYF
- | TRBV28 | CASNPYTLNEQFF
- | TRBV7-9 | CASSLSNEQFF
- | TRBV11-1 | CDSSLTSGNTGELFF
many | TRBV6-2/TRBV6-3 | CASSSGQGGGQPQHF
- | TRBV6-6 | CASSYSARGGETQYF
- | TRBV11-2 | CTSSLETEDLNEEFF
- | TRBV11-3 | CASSLGQRSYGQYF
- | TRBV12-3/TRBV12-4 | CASTPDRSSYNVQCF
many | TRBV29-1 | CSVERLAGSGGEQYF